Each of the 15 T cell receptor beta chains below was sequenced from the same sample in a study of cytomegalovirus exposure and HLA in healthy donors. PCR involved 60 Vbeta and 13 Jbeta primers. TCRdb's copy holds only in-frame clones and misses some; the assay was immunoSEQ multiplex PCR. The sample lists around 110,000 clones, around 86% occurring once. Sequencing was carried out using PBMCs. These receptors all stem from a woman aged 30 to 39 in good health and CMV-seronegative.

The genes are TRBV6-5 and TRBJ1-2; no firm D call. CDR3 length: 13 residues. Germline CDR1 is MNHEY and CDR2 is SVGAGI. Trimming pared 7 bases from V and 4 bases from J, leaving 13 bases between. CDR3 residues: CASTRLHSYGYTF. The CDR3 DNA reads as TGTGCCAGCACCCGTCTCCATAGCTATGGCTACACCTTC.

The rearrangement uses TRBV2 and TRBJ2-3; no firm D call. Germline-derived CDR1 and CDR2 are SNHLY and FYNNEI. The CDR3 has 12 amino acids. Trimming took off 6 bases at V and 5 bases at J, with 9 bases between the two ends. The CDR3 nucleotides read TGTGCCAGCAGACAGATTCTAGATACGCAGTATTTT. Translation: CASRQILDTQYF.

This clone was seen a few times. This chain links TRBV9 with TRBJ2-3; 14 nucleotides align to TRBD2. This CDR3 is 16 amino acids long. Germline values: CDR1 SGDLS, CDR2 YYNGEE. The V gene end was trimmed by 4 bases and the J gene end by 3 bases; junction bases not matched to a gene: 4. The DNA of the CDR3 is TGTGCCAGCAGCTATGGACTAGCGGGAGGAACAGATACGCAGTATTTT. Residues: CASSYGLAGGTDTQYF.

The rearrangement joins TRBV4-1 to TRBJ2-7; perhaps TRBD1 as D (5 bases). CDR1 and CDR2 from the germline V gene are MGHRA and YSYEKL. The CDR3 covers 14 residues. Trimming left V 3 bases short and J 3 bases short, with 12 bases between. CDR3 nucleotides: TGCGCCAGCAGCCAGGCAGACAGTTACTACGAGCAGTACTTC. Amino acids: CASSQADSYYEQYF.

The gene calls are TRBV4-1 and TRBJ2-2; 13 bases map to TRBD2. The germline V gene encodes CDR1 MGHRA and CDR2 YSYEKL. J gave up 7 bases and V 5 bases, and 13 bases lay outside the gene matches. CDR3 size: 18 residues. The CDR3 loop is CASSEVLLAGGPHGELFF. In DNA form, the CDR3 reads TGCGCCAGCAGCGAAGTCCTACTAGCGGGAGGGCCCCACGGGGAGCTGTTTTTT.

DNA of the CDR3: TGCAGCGTGTCGGCAGGGGCAAACACTGAAGCTTTCTTT. Protein sequence: CSVSAGANTEAFF. The chain links TRBV29-1 to TRBJ1-1, with D perhaps TRBD1 (6 bases). Germline V gives CDR1 SQVTM, CDR2 ANQGSEA. CDR3 length: 13 amino acids. V was cut by 6 bases and J by 2 bases, with 13 bases left in between. The complete variable domain, with remaining parts taken from reference TRBV29-1 and TRBJ1-1, reads SAVISQKPSRDICQRGTSLTIQCQVDSQVTMMFWYRQQPGQSLTLIATANQGSEATYESGFVIDKFPISRPNLTFSTLTVSNMSPEDSSIYLCSVSAGANTEAFFGQGTRLTVV.

This sequence joins TRBV18 and TRBJ2-1; TRBD1 matches at 7 bases. The CDR3 runs 14 residues. From germline, CDR1 is KGHSH and CDR2 LQKENI. V lost 6 bases to trimming and J lost 8 bases; unmatched junction nucleotides: 10. The CDR3 DNA sequence: TGTGCCAGCTCTCCCGAGGGACAGACGGATGAGCAGTTCTTC. It encodes CASSPEGQTDEQFF.

This clone is medium-sized within its sample. The chain employs TRBV6-4 and TRBJ2-2, with TRBD2 matching over 9 bases. CDR1 is MRHNA, CDR2 SNTAGT, per germline. The CDR3 is 16 amino acids. With 0 bases clipped from V and 1 base from J, the junction kept 0 bases outside the gene matches. CDR3 sequence: CASSDSLAGNTGELFF. Written as DNA, the CDR3 is TGTGCCAGCAGTGACTCACTAGCGGGGAACACCGGGGAGCTGTTTTTT.

This chain links TRBV6-5 with TRBJ1-1, with D unclear. Germline V gene lookup returns CDR1 MNHEY and CDR2 SVGAGI. The V end lost 5 bases, the J end lost 4 bases, and 14 bases lay between the germline ends. The CDR3 loop spans 14 amino acids. The CDR3 spells CASSLRRGSTEAFF. Here the CDR3 DNA reads TGTGCCAGCAGTCTGCGGCGGGGATCCACTGAAGCTTTCTTT.

This chain joins TRBV18 and TRBJ2-7, with D perhaps matching TRBD1 (6 bases). V lost 4 bases and J lost 6, with 10 bases in between. Germline values: CDR1 KGHSH, CDR2 LQKENI. The CDR3 extends over 12 amino acids. The CDR3 here is CASSRGQVEQYF. CDR3 coding DNA: TGTGCCAGCTCACGGGGGCAGGTCGAGCAGTACTTC. Supplemented by reference TRBV18 and TRBJ2-7, the full variable domain reads NAGVMQNPRHLVRRRGQEARLRCSPMKGHSHVYWYRQLPEEGLKFMVYLQKENIIDESGMPKERFSAEFPKEGPSILRIQQVVRGDSAAYFCASSRGQVEQYFGPGTRLTVT.

This clone was recorded once. The chain is built from TRBV19 and TRBJ2-7; D perhaps matches TRBD1 (6 bases). The CDR3 spans 14 residues. The germline V and J ends were trimmed by 4 bases and 9 bases, with 19 bases remaining between them. Germline CDR1 LNHDA, CDR2 SQIVND (reference sequence). The CDR3 nucleotides are TGTGCCAGTAGTACCTCCGGGACAAGCGCTCGGCAGTACTTC. This gives the protein CASSTSGTSARQYF.

The chain recombines TRBV7-8 with TRBJ2-7; 8 bases align to TRBD2. CDR1 SGHVS and CDR2 FQNEAQ come from the germline V gene. J was trimmed by 2 bases and V by 4 bases; bases with no gene match: 7. The CDR3 is 15 residues long. For the CDR3, the DNA is TGTGCCAGCAGCTCACCGGGACTAGACACCTACGAGCAGTACTTC. Protein product: CASSSPGLDTYEQYF. The whole variable domain, filled in from reference TRBV7-8 and TRBJ2-7, reads GAGVSQSPRYKVAKRGQDVALRCDPISGHVSLFWYQQALGQGPEFLTYFQNEAQLDKSGLPSDRFFAERPEGSVSTLKIQRTQQEDSAVYLCASSSPGLDTYEQYFGPGTRLTVT.

This chain uses TRBV15 with TRBJ2-2; 14 bases are shared with TRBD2. Per germline, CDR1 LNHNV and CDR2 YYDKDF (reference sequence). V trimming: 5 bases; J trimming: 3 bases; junction bases outside the gene matches: 5. This CDR3 is 17 amino acids long. The CDR3 is CATSSWGLAGDTGELFF. The CDR3 DNA sequence: TGTGCCACCAGCTCCTGGGGACTAGCGGGAGACACCGGGGAGCTGTTTTTT.

The V gene is TRBV2, the J gene TRBJ2-1; 8 bases line up with TRBD1. CDR3 length: 16 residues. Germline trimming cut 6 bases from V and 0 bases from J; bases unmatched to any gene: 7. Germline CDR1 reads SNHLY; CDR2 reads FYNNEI. The CDR3 protein is CASSPSTGVSYNEQFF. The CDR3 coding sequence is TGTGCCAGCAGCCCCTCGACAGGGGTCTCCTACAATGAGCAGTTCTTC. Full variable domain (outside the CDR3, taken from reference TRBV2 and TRBJ2-1): EPEVTQTPSHQVTQMGQEVILRCVPISNHLYFYWYRQILGQKVEFLVSFYNNEISEKSEIFDDQFSVERPDGSNFTLKIRSTKLEDSAMYFCASSPSTGVSYNEQFFGPGTRLTVL.

The gene calls are TRBV28 and TRBJ2-5; D gene ambiguous. V lost 6 bases, J lost 5 bases, and 13 bases lay in between. Per the germline V gene, CDR1 is MDHEN and CDR2 is SYDVKM. The CDR3 sequence is 13 residues long. For the CDR3, the DNA is TGTGCCAGCAGCCCTGCCTTAGTGGAGACCCAGTACTTC. Amino acids: CASSPALVETQYF. Full variable domain (missing parts from reference TRBV28 and TRBJ2-5): DVKVTQSSRYLVKRTGEKVFLECVQDMDHENMFWYRQDPGLGLRLIYFSYDVKMKEKGDIPEGYSVSREKKERFSLILESASTNQTSMYLCASSPALVETQYFGPGTRLLVL.